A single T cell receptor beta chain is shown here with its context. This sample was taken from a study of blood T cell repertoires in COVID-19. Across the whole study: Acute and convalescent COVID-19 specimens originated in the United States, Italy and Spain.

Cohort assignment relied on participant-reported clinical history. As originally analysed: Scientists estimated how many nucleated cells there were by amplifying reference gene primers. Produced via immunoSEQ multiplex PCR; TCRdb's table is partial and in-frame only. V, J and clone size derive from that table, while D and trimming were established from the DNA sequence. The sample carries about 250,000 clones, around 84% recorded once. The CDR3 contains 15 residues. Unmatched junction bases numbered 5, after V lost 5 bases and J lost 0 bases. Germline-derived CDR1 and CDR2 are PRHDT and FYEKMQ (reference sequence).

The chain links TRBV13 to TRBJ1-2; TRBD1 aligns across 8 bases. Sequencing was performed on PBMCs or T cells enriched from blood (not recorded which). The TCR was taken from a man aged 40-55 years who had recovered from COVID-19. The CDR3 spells CASSHRTGTNYGYTF. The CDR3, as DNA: TGTGCCAGCAGCCACAGGACAGGGACTAACTATGGCTACACCTTC.